This TCR beta chain derives from a study of CD8 T cells in ankylosing spondylitis. This clonotype was seen many times. Antigen specificity is unknown. Germline V gene lookup returns CDR1 SGHRS and CDR2 YFSETQ. V lost 0 bases and J lost 2, with 8 bases in between. The CDR3 totals 14 residues. Regarding the study as a whole: Disease-linked clones reportedly showed significant enrichment in matched ankylosing spondylitis synovial fluid. In reactive arthritis synovial fluid and blood, some motif variants had been reported before. Fewer than ten highly homologous variants made up a TCR beta motif that seemed to typify ankylosing spondylitis blood.

Libraries of TCR beta came from quantitative 5'-RACE with molecular barcodes. In TCRdb, the 5' RACE reads were re-called with MiXCR into one record per CDR3 protein. The data show about 160,000 distinct CDR3 sequences, approximately 10% seen once. Material for sequencing was blood, either unsorted or a sorted T cell fraction (not recorded which). The source of this sequence is a female donor with ankylosing spondylitis or in good health (not recorded which). The chain carries TRBV5-1 and TRBJ1-2, with D unclear. The CDR3 spells CASSLDEMNYGYTF. Written as DNA, the CDR3 is TGCGCCAGCAGCTTGGACGAAATGAACTATGGCTACACCTTC.